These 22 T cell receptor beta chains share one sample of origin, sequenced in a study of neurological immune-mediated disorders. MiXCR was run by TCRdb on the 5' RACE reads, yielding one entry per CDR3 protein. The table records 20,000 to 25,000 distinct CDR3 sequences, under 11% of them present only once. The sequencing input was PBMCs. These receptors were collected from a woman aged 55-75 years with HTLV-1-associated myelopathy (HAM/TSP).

The CDR3 DNA is TGCAGTGCTGGGGGACTAGATTTCTACGAGCAGTACTTC. Translated: CSAGGLDFYEQYF. The gene calls are TRBV20-1 and TRBJ2-7; 8 bases line up with TRBD2. The germline gives CDR1 DFQATT, CDR2 SNEGSKA (reference sequence). CDR3 length: 13 residues. V was pared by 5 bases and J by 3 bases, with 6 bases of the junction left unmatched.

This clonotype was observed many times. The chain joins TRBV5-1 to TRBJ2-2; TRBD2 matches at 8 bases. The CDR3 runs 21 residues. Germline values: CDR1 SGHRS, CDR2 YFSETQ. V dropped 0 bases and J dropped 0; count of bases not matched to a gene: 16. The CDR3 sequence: CASSLEGGGRLVYANTGELFF. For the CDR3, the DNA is TGCGCCAGCAGCTTGGAAGGCGGGGGGCGCCTAGTATACGCGAACACCGGGGAGCTGTTTTTT.

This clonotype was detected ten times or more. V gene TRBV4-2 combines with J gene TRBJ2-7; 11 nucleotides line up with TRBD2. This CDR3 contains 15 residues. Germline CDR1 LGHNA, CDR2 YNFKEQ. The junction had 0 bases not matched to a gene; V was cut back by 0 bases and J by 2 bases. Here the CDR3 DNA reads TGTGCCAGCAGCCAAGATAGCGGGGGGGCCTACGAGCAGTACTTC. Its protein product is CASSQDSGGAYEQYF.

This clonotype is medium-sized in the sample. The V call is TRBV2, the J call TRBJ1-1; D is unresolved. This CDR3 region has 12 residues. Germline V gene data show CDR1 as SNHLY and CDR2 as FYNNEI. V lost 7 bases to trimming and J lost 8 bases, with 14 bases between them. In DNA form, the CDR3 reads TGTGCCAGCATTGGTCCGGGGTACGAAGCTTTCTTT. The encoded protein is CASIGPGYEAFF.

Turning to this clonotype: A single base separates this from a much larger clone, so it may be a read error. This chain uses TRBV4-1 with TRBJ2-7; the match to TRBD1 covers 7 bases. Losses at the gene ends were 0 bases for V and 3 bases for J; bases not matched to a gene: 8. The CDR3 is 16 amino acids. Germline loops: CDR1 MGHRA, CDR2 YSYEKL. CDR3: CASSQELGQDYYEQYF. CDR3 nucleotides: TGCGCCAGCAGCCAAGAATTAGGACAGGATTACTACGAGCAGTACTTC.

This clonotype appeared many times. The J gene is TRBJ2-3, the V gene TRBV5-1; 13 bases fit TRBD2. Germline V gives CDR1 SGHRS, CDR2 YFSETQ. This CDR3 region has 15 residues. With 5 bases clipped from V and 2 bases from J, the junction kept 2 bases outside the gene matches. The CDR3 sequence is CASRTSGGITDTQYF. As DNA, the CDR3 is TGCGCCAGCAGGACTAGCGGGGGGATCACAGATACGCAGTATTTT.

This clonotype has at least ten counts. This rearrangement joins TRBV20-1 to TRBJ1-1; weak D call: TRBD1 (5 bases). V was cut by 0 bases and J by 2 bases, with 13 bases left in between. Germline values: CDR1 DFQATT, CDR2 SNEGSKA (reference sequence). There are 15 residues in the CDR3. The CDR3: CSARDPLTGNTEAFF. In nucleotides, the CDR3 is TGCAGTGCTAGAGACCCCCTCACAGGCAACACTGAAGCTTTCTTT.

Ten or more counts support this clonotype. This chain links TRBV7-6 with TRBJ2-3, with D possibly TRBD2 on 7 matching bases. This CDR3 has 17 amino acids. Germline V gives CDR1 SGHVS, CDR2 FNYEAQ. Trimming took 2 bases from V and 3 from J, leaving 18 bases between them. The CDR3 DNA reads TGTGCCAGCAGCTTAAAGAGGGGGGGGGGTAGGACAGATACGCAGTATTTT. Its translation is CASSLKRGGGRTDTQYF.

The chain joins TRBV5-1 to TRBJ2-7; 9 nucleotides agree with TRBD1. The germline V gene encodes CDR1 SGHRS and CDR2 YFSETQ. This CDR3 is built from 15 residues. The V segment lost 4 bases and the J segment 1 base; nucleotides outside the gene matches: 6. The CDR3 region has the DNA TGCGCCAGCAGCGTCACCGGGACAGGGTCCTACGAGCAGTACTTC. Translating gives CASSVTGTGSYEQYF.

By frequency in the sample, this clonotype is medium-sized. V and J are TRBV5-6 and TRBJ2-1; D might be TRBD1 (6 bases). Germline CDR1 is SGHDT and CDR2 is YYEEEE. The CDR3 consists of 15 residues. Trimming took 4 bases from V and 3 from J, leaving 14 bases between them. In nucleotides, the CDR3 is TGTGCCAGCAGCATCCCGATGGGACACTACAATGAGCAGTTCTTC. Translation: CASSIPMGHYNEQFF.

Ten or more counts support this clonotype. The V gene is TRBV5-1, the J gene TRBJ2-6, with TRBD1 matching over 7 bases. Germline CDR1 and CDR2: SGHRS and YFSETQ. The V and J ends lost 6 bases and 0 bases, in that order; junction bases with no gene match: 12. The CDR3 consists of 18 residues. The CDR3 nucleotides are TGCGCCAGCAAACGAAGGGACAGTATCAGCTCTGGGGCCAACGTCCTGACTTTC. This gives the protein CASKRRDSISSGANVLTF.

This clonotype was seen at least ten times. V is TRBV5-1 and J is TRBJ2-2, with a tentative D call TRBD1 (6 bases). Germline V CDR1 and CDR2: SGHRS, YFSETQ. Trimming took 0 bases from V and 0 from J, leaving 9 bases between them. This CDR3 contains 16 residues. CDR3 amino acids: CASSLVAGANTGELFF. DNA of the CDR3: TGCGCCAGCAGCTTGGTAGCAGGGGCGAACACCGGGGAGCTGTTTTTT.

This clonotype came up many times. In nucleotides, the CDR3 is TGTGCCAGCAGTCTCGACAGGACGGCTGGGGCCAACGTCCTGACTTTC. The encoded protein is CASSLDRTAGANVLTF. This chain uses TRBV12-3 or TRBV12-4 with TRBJ2-6; perhaps TRBD1 as D (6 bases). Trimming cost V 5 bases and J 2 bases, with 13 bases left between them. CDR3 length: 16 amino acids.

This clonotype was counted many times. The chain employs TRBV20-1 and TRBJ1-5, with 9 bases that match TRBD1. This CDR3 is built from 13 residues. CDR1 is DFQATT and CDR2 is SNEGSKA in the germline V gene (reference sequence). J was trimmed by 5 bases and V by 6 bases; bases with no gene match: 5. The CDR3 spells CSALGTGYQPQHF. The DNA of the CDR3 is TGCAGTGCCCTAGGGACAGGGTATCAGCCCCAGCATTTT.

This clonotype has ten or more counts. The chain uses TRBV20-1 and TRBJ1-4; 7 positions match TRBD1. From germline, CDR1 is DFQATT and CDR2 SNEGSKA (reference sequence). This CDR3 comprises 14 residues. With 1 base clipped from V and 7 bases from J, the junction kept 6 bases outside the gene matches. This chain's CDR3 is CSARAGGGGEKLFF. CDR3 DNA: TGCAGTGCTAGAGCAGGAGGGGGCGGTGAAAAACTGTTTTTT.

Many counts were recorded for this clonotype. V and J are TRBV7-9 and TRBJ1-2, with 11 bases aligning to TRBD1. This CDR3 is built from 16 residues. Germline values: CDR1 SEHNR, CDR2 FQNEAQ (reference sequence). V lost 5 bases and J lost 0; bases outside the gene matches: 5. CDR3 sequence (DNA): TGTGCCAGCAGCCGGGGACAGGGGGATTCTAACTATGGCTACACCTTC. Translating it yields CASSRGQGDSNYGYTF.

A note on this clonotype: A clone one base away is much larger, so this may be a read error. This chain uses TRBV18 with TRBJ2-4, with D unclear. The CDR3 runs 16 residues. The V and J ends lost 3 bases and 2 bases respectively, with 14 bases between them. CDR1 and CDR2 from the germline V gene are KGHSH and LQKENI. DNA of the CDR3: TGTGCCAGCTCACCTGGAAGGGAATCGTCCAAAAACATTCAGTACTTC. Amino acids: CASSPGRESSKNIQYF.

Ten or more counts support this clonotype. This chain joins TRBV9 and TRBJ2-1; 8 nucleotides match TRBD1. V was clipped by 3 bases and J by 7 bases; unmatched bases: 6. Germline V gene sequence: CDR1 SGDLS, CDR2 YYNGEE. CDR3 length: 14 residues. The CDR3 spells CASSALDRVNEQFF. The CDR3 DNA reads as TGTGCCAGCAGCGCCCTGGACAGGGTGAATGAGCAGTTCTTC.

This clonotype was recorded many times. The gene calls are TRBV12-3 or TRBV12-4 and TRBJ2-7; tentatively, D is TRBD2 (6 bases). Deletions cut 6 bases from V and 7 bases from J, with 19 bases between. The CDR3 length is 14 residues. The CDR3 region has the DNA TGTGCCAGCAGCCGACTAGTCGCCTTGGGAGAGCAGTACTTC. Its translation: CASSRLVALGEQYF.

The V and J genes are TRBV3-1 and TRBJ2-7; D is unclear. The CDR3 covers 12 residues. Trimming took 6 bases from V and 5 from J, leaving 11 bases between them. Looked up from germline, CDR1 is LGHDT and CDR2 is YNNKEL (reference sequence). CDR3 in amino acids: CASRGAWDEQYF. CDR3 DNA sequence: TGTGCCAGCAGGGGCGCTTGGGACGAGCAGTACTTC.

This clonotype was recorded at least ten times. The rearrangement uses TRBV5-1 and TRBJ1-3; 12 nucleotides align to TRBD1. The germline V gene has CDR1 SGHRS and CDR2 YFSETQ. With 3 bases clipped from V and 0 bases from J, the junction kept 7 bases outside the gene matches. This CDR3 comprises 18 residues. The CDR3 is CASSSGTGGQVSGNTIYF. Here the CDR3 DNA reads TGCGCCAGCAGCTCCGGGACAGGGGGCCAAGTCTCTGGAAACACCATATATTTT.

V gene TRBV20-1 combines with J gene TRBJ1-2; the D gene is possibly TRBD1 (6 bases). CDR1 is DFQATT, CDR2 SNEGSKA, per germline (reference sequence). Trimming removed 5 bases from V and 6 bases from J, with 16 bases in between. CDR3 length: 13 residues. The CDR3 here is CSAGLGGQDGYTF. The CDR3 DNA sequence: TGCAGTGCTGGCCTCGGGGGGCAGGATGGCTACACCTTC.